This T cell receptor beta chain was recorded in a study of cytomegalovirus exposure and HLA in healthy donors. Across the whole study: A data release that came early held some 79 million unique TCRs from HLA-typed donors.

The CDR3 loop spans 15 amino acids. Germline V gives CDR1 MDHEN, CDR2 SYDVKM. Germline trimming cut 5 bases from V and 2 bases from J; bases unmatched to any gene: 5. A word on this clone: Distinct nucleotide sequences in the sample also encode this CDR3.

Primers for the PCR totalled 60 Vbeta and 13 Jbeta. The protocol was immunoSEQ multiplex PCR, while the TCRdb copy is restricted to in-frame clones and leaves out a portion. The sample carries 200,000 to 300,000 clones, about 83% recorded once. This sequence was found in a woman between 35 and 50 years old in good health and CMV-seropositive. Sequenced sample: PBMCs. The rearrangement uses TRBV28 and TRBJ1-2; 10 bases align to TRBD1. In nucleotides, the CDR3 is TGTGCCAGCAGTACTCGGACAGGGGGGAACTATGGCTACACCTTC. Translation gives CASSTRTGGNYGYTF.